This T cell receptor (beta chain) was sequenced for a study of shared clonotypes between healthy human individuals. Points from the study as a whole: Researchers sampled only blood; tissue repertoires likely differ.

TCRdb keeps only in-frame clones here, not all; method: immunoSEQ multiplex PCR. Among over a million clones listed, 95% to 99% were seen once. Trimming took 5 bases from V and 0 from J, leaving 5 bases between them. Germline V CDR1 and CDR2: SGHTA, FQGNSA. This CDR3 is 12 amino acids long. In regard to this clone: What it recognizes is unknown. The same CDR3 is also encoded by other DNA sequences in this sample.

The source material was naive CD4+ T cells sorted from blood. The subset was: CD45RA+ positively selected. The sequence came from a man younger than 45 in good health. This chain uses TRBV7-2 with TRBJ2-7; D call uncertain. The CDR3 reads CASSLNSYEQYF. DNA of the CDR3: TGTGCCAGCAGCCTGAACTCCTACGAGCAGTACTTC.